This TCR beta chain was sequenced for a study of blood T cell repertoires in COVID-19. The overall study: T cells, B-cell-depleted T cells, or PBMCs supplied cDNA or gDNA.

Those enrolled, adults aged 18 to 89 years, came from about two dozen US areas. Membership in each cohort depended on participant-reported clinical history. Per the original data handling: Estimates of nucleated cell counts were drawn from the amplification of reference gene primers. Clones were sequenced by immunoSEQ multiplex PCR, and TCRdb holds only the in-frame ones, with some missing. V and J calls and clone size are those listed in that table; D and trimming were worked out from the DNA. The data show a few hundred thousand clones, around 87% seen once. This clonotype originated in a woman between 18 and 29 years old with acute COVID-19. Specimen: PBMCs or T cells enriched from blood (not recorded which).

As DNA, the CDR3 is TGTGCCTGTCCTGACGGGGGGTGGGACTATGGCTACACCTTC. This encodes CACPDGGWDYGYTF. The chain recombines TRBV30 with TRBJ1-2; D may be TRBD1 (5 bases). Looked up from germline, CDR1 is GTSNPN and CDR2 is SVGIG (reference sequence). There are 14 residues in the CDR3. Trimming shortened V by 6 bases and J by 3 bases, and 17 bases separated the two germline ends.